These T cell receptor beta chains were read from a single sample in a study. MiXCR, run by TCRdb on the RT-PCR reads, gives a single entry per CDR3 protein. The sample consists of about 680,000 distinct CDR3 sequences, approximately 15% of them appearing once. The sample consisted of memory CD4+ T cells from blood. The source is a female donor in good health, serving as a healthy control. Each CDR3 is given with its conserved first and last residue. A D gene is named only where the DNA matches it firmly. Size is omitted from some rows. Given values are once, few, many or a class for expanded clones.

-	TRBV12-3/TRBV12-4	TRBJ1-4	-	TGTGCCAGCAACCGGGGAGGGCAAGGGGAAAAACTGTTTTTT	CASNRGGQGEKLFF
TRBD1	TRBV6-1	TRBJ2-2	few	TGTGCCAGCATTACGGGACAGGGGGCCGGGGAGCTGTTTTTT	CASITGQGAGELFF
-	TRBV6-2/TRBV6-3	TRBJ2-7	many	TGTGCCAGCAGTCCCGGCTTGGGGAGAACTAACGAGCAGTACTTC	CASSPGLGRTNEQYF
-	TRBV6-5	TRBJ1-5	-	TGTGCCAGCAGTTACTCCCGGACAGACAATCAGCCCCAGCATTTT	CASSYSRTDNQPQHF
-	TRBV6-1	TRBJ2-3	few	TGTGCCAGCAGTGAAGTTGCGATTAGCACAGATACGCAGTATTTT	CASSEVAISTDTQYF
TRBD2	TRBV4-1	TRBJ2-1	many	TGCGCCAGCAGCCAAGAAGTCCGGGGGGGTGAGCAGTTCTTC	CASSQEVRGGEQFF
-	TRBV20-1	TRBJ1-2	-	TGCAGTGCTAGTAATACAGGGCTCAATGGCTACACCTTC	CSASNTGLNGYTF
-	TRBV4-3	TRBJ2-7	-	TGCGCCAGCCAAGGTTCGGGGTACGAGCAGTACTTC	CASQGSGYEQYF
TRBD1	TRBV28	TRBJ1-2	-	TGTGCCAGCAGCAGTGGGACAGGGGTAGGCGGCTACACCTTC	CASSSGTGVGGYTF
-	TRBV20-1	TRBJ1-1	many	TGCAGTGCTCCACCGCGTCCGAACACTGAAGCTTTCTTT	CSAPPRPNTEAFF
-	TRBV6-6	TRBJ1-3	-	TGTGCCAGCAAGACGGGTAGCTCTGGAAACACCATATATTTT	CASKTGSSGNTIYF
-	TRBV6-1	TRBJ2-1	many	TGTGCCAGCAGCGGACACCCCTCCTACAATGAGCAGTTCTTC	CASSGHPSYNEQFF
TRBD2	TRBV5-1	TRBJ2-3	many	TGCGCCAGCAGCTTCGGGGGGTACACAGATACGCAGTATTTT	CASSFGGYTDTQYF
-	TRBV7-2	TRBJ2-7	-	TGTGCCAGCAGCTCACAGAGTCCTAGCGTTACCTACGAGCAGTACTTC	CASSSQSPSVTYEQYF
-	TRBV12-3/TRBV12-4	TRBJ2-7	many	TGTGCCAGCACCAGGGACACCCGCGGGGAGCAGTACTTC	CASTRDTRGEQYF
-	TRBV7-8	TRBJ2-2	few	TGTGCCAGCAGCTCATTCAGGATCACCGGGGAGCTGTTTTTT	CASSSFRITGELFF
TRBD1	TRBV5-1	TRBJ2-3	few	TGCGCCAGCAGCTTGGTACAGGGGGCTCCCCGAGATACGCAGTATTTT	CASSLVQGAPRDTQYF
-	TRBV20-1	TRBJ2-5	many	TGCAGTCTTAGCGAGTTTCAAGAGACCCAGTACTTC	CSLSEFQETQYF
-	TRBV5-1	TRBJ2-3	few	TGCGCCAGCACCGTAGCAAGCACAGATACGCAGTATTTT	CASTVASTDTQYF
-	TRBV20-1	TRBJ2-1	-	TGCAGTGCACCAGACTTCCGCTCCTACAATGAGCAGTTCTTC	CSAPDFRSYNEQFF
-	TRBV5-1	TRBJ2-2	many	TGCGCCAGCAGGGCCGGGACAAGCCTCACCGGGGAGCTGTTTTTT	CASRAGTSLTGELFF
TRBD2	TRBV27	TRBJ2-5	few	TGTGCCAGCAGTTTGCGGGGACTATATCTGGGAGAGGAGACCCAGTACTTC	CASSLRGLYLGEETQYF
TRBD1	TRBV2	TRBJ1-2	-	TGTGCCAGCAGTAATGGACAGGGTAAAAACTATGGCTACACCTTC	CASSNGQGKNYGYTF
-	TRBV4-2	TRBJ2-1	few	TGTGCCAGCAGCCAAGATAGGAGAGGGAAGGACTTC	CASSQDRRGKDF
-	TRBV20-1	TRBJ2-1	-	TGCAGTGCTAGAAATCGGAGGGGGCCCAATGAGCAGTTCTTC	CSARNRRGPNEQFF
TRBD1	TRBV7-2	TRBJ2-1	-	TGTGCCAGCAGCCCCAGGACAGGAGACAATGAGCAGTTCTTC	CASSPRTGDNEQFF
-	TRBV20-1	TRBJ2-5	-	TGCAGTGCTAGCCAATATCTAGCGTCTCAAGAGACCCAGTACTTC	CSASQYLASQETQYF
-	TRBV6-5	TRBJ2-5	many	TGTGCCAGCACCTACGGATGGACCCAGTACTTC	CASTYGWTQYF
-	TRBV10-3	TRBJ1-2	few	TGTGCCATCAGTGACAGGGACTATGGCTACACCTTC	CAISDRDYGYTF
-	TRBV6-5	TRBJ2-7	many	TGTGCCAGCACCCAGGCTTACGAGCAGTACTTC	CASTQAYEQYF
-	TRBV7-6	TRBJ1-6	-	TGTGCCAGCAGCTTAGACACAGGGTCTAATTCACCCCTCCACTTT	CASSLDTGSNSPLHF
-	TRBV15	TRBJ2-7	many	TGTGCCACCAGCAGAGATAAGGTCCTGGGGTACGAGCAGTACTTC	CATSRDKVLGYEQYF